The 22 T cell receptor beta chains reported below all come from one sample, sequenced in a study of blood T cell repertoires in COVID-19 (TCRdb year 2020). Receptor amplification or capture employed the immunoSEQ multiplex PCR assay. Drawn from immuneACCESS, this table holds only the in-frame rearrangements with V and J called that TCRdb kept. Clones are partly lost; checked studies trace under half to an unresolved V gene and leave the rest unexplained. The sample profile shows 200,000 to 250,000 clones; approximately 85% of them were found once. The top ten constitute 5.2% of the sample. The sample comprised peripheral blood. The receptors shown here come from a woman aged 70-85 years with COVID-19, enrolled during active disease.

The V gene is TRBV7-9, the J gene TRBJ1-3; D perhaps matches TRBD1 (6 bases). Germline values: CDR1 SEHNR, CDR2 FQNEAQ (reference sequence). This CDR3 has 15 amino acids. V was shortened by 1 base and J by 4 bases, with 11 bases between the two germline ends. The CDR3 is CASSLEQGAGNTIYF. CDR3 coding DNA: TGTGCCAGCAGCTTAGAACAGGGCGCGGGAAACACCATATATTTT.

The chain links TRBV7-9 to TRBJ2-7, with 9 bases identical to TRBD2. V lost 6 bases and J lost 6; bases outside the gene matches: 6. The CDR3 totals 13 residues. CDR1 SEHNR and CDR2 FQNEAQ come from the germline V gene (reference sequence). CDR3 sequence reads: CASSNSGSREQYF. In DNA form, the CDR3 reads TGTGCCAGCAGTAATAGCGGGAGTCGCGAGCAGTACTTC.

J is TRBJ2-2 and V is TRBV5-4; 10 nucleotides align to TRBD2. Trimming removed 0 bases from V and 4 bases from J; junction bases left unmatched: 3. Germline V gene sequence: CDR1 SGHNT, CDR2 YYREEE (reference sequence). CDR3 length equals 16 residues. CDR3 region: CASSLGTSGRTGELFF. CDR3 DNA sequence: TGTGCCAGCAGCTTGGGGACTAGCGGTCGCACCGGGGAGCTGTTTTTT.

The J gene is TRBJ1-4, the V gene TRBV9; 9 positions agree with TRBD1. The CDR3 spans 14 residues. Germline CDR1 SGDLS, CDR2 YYNGEE. The ends lost 3 bases at V and 3 bases at J; junction bases unmatched: 0. The CDR3, as DNA: TGTGCCAGCAGCGGACAGGGGGCTAATGAAAAACTGTTTTTT. Its protein is CASSGQGANEKLFF.

The rearrangement joins TRBV12-3 or TRBV12-4 to TRBJ2-7; TRBD2 matches at 7 bases. Losses at the gene ends were 8 bases for V and 2 bases for J; bases not matched to a gene: 6. This CDR3 is built from 13 residues. The CDR3 is CASGAGMAYEQYF. The CDR3, as DNA: TGTGCCAGCGGAGCGGGAATGGCCTACGAGCAGTACTTC.

This sequence joins TRBV7-6 and TRBJ1-5, with no clear D. V lost 4 bases to trimming and J lost 1 base, with 11 bases between them. Germline assignment: CDR1 SGHVS and CDR2 FNYEAQ. This CDR3 region has 15 residues. CDR3 DNA sequence: TGTGCCAGCAGCTCCTCGTCGCGGAGCAATCAGCCCCAGCATTTT. This gives the protein CASSSSSRSNQPQHF.

For this clone: A read error may produce the germline difference seen at one junction end. The V call is TRBV6-4, the J call TRBJ2-7, with a possible D match to TRBD2 (6 bases). This CDR3 is built from 12 residues. The germline CDR1 and CDR2 sequences are MRHNA and SNTAGT. CDR3 sequence reads: CARSEKEGSQYF. The CDR3 DNA reads TGTGCCAGGAGTGAAAAGGAGGGATCACAGTACTTC.

This clone has only a few counts. The V and J genes are TRBV7-9 and TRBJ2-2; TRBD1 aligns across 8 bases. The CDR3 loop spans 14 amino acids. Trimming cost V 3 bases and J 5 bases; bases outside gene matches: 2. Germline V lookup: CDR1 SEHNR, CDR2 FQNEAQ (reference sequence). The CDR3 nucleotides are TGTGCCAGCAGCTTGGACAGGGCTACCGGGGAGCTGTTTTTT. Translated, it gives CASSLDRATGELFF.

This chain connects TRBV28 to TRBJ1-1; D is unresolved. V was clipped by 7 bases and J by 4 bases, with 16 bases between them. CDR3 length: 14 amino acids. Germline V gives CDR1 MDHEN, CDR2 SYDVKM. DNA of the CDR3: TGTGCCAGCACCAAAGACTCCTTTGGCACTGAAGCTTTCTTT. This encodes CASTKDSFGTEAFF.

The rearrangement joins TRBV5-6 to TRBJ1-1; maybe TRBD1 (6 bases). CDR1 SGHDT and CDR2 YYEEEE come from the germline V gene. This CDR3 has 13 residues. V shed 1 base and J shed 11 bases, with 15 bases lying between them. The CDR3 is CASSLLGDTGAFF. CDR3 nucleotide sequence: TGTGCCAGCAGCTTGTTGGGGGACACCGGGGCTTTCTTT.

This chain links TRBV11-2 with TRBJ2-2, with 7 positions matching TRBD1. The CDR3 has 16 residues. J was trimmed by 5 bases and V by 5 bases; bases with no gene match: 11. The germline V gene has CDR1 SGHAT and CDR2 FQNNGV. This CDR3 reads CASSPRPTGKTGELFF. The DNA of the CDR3 is TGTGCCAGCAGCCCCCGTCCGACAGGGAAAACCGGGGAGCTGTTTTTT.

In DNA, the CDR3 is TGTGCCAGCAGCCAAGAAGGGTTCGGAACTAGCGGGGCAGATACGCAGTATTTT. Translating it yields CASSQEGFGTSGADTQYF. The rearrangement links TRBV3-1 (or the pseudogene TRBV3-2) to TRBJ2-3; 10 bases fit TRBD2. The CDR3 consists of 18 residues. Looked up from germline, CDR1 is LGHDT and CDR2 is YNNKEL (reference sequence). J gave up 4 bases and V 0 bases, and 10 bases lay outside the gene matches.

This clone was seen only once. The chain has TRBV29-1 and TRBJ1-1; tentatively, D is TRBD1 (5 bases). The CDR3 length is 14 residues. The ends were cut back, 7 bases at V and 2 bases at J, with 17 bases in the middle. Germline-derived CDR1 and CDR2 are SQVTM and ANQGSEA. This chain's CDR3 is CSAMKWGDNTEAFF. The CDR3 DNA follows: TGCAGCGCCATGAAATGGGGGGACAACACTGAAGCTTTCTTT.

J is TRBJ1-1 and V is TRBV30, with a possible D match to TRBD1 (5 bases). Germline values: CDR1 GTSNPN, CDR2 SVGIG (reference sequence). The CDR3 runs to 13 residues. The V end was cut by 4 bases, the J end by 5 bases, with 14 bases between. The CDR3 is CAWTVGGGTEAFF. The CDR3 DNA sequence: TGTGCCTGGACGGTCGGGGGAGGGACTGAAGCTTTCTTT.

The chain joins TRBV7-3 to TRBJ2-1, with a possible D match to TRBD1 (5 bases). The CDR3 loop spans 13 amino acids. Trimming stripped 5 bases from V and 4 bases from J, with 9 bases between. CDR1 and CDR2 (germline): SGHTA, FQGTGA. The CDR3: CASSVDRYNEQFF. Here the CDR3 DNA reads TGTGCCAGCAGCGTCGACAGATACAATGAGCAGTTCTTC.

This chain joins TRBV28 and TRBJ1-6, with 7 positions matching TRBD1. Germline lookup yields CDR1 MDHEN and CDR2 SYDVKM. The CDR3 is 14 amino acids. With 7 bases clipped from V and 3 bases from J, the junction kept 3 bases outside the gene matches. The CDR3 protein is CASIRDSYNSPLHF. Written as DNA, the CDR3 is TGTGCCAGCATCCGGGACAGCTATAATTCACCCCTCCACTTT.

This clone turned up a few times. The sample carries other DNA sequences with the same CDR3. This chain uses TRBV24-1 with TRBJ1-1, with 7 bases lining up with TRBD1. Losses at the gene ends were 7 bases for V and 1 base for J; bases not matched to a gene: 2. The CDR3 contains 13 residues. Germline V gene lookup returns CDR1 KGHDR and CDR2 SFDVKD. The CDR3 protein is CATRGTENTEAFF. Here the CDR3 DNA reads TGTGCCACCAGAGGGACAGAGAACACTGAAGCTTTCTTT.

The V gene is TRBV19, the J gene TRBJ2-1; D possibly corresponds to TRBD1 (6 bases). The germline CDR1 and CDR2 sequences are LNHDA and SQIVND (reference sequence). The V end lost 9 bases, the J end lost 10 bases, and 13 bases lay between the germline ends. CDR3 length equals 11 residues. The CDR3 DNA sequence: TGTGCCAGCGGGACAAGACAGGAGCAGTTCTTC. Encoded protein: CASGTRQEQFF.

The chain links TRBV29-1 to TRBJ1-6; D might be TRBD1 (5 bases). The V and J ends lost 8 bases and 4 bases respectively, with 12 bases between them. The length of the CDR3 is 13 residues. CDR1 and CDR2 (germline): SQVTM, ANQGSEA. This chain's CDR3 is CSTQTEYNSPLHF. DNA for the CDR3: TGCAGCACGCAGACAGAGTATAATTCACCCCTCCACTTT.

The chain joins TRBV19 to TRBJ1-2; D not resolved. The germline CDR1 and CDR2 sequences are LNHDA and SQIVND (reference sequence). This CDR3 spans 12 amino acids. The V gene lost 5 bases and the J gene lost 4 bases, with 8 bases spanning the gap. CDR3 residues: CASSALPYGYTF. The CDR3 coding sequence is TGTGCCAGTAGTGCCCTACCCTATGGCTACACCTTC.

This sequence joins TRBV4-2 and TRBJ2-3, with 9 bases identical to TRBD2. There are 17 residues in the CDR3. From germline, CDR1 is LGHNA and CDR2 YNFKEQ. Losses at the gene ends were 0 bases for V and 0 bases for J; bases not matched to a gene: 4. CDR3: CASSQDSSGGSTDTQYF. In DNA, the CDR3 is TGTGCCAGCAGCCAAGATAGTAGCGGGGGTAGCACAGATACGCAGTATTTT.

The gene calls are TRBV24-1 and TRBJ2-1, with 8 bases that match TRBD2. V lost 4 bases to trimming and J lost 6 bases; unmatched junction nucleotides: 10. Germline CDR1 reads KGHDR; CDR2 reads SFDVKD. This CDR3 comprises 16 residues. The chain's CDR3 is CATSDLSGSNPNEQFF. CDR3 bases: TGTGCCACCAGTGACCTGAGCGGGAGCAACCCCAATGAGCAGTTCTTC.